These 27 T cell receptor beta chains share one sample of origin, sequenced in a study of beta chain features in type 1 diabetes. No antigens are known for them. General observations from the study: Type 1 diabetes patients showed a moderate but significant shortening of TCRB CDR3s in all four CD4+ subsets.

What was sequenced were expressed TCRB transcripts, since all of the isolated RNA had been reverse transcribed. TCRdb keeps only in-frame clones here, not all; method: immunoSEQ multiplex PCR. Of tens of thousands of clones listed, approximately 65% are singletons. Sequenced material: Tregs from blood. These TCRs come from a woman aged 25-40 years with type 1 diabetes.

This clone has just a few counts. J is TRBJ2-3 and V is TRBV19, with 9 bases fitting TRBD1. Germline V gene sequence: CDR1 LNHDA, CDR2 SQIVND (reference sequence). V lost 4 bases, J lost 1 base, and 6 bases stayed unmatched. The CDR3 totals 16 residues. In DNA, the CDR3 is TGTGCCAGTAGTAGGGGACAGGGTGTTCGCACAGATACGCAGTATTTT. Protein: CASSRGQGVRTDTQYF. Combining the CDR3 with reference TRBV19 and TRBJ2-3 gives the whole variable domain DGGITQSPKYLFRKEGQNVTLSCEQNLNHDAMYWYRQDPGQGLRLIYYSQIVNDFQKGDIAEGYSVSREKKESFPLTVTSAQKNPTAFYLCASSRGQGVRTDTQYFGPGTRLTVL.

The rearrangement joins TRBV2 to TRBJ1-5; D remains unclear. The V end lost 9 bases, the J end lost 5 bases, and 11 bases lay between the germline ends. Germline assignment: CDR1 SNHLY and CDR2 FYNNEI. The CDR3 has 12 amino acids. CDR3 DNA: TGTGCCAGTCGTGTCGGGGATCAGCCCCAGCATTTT. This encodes CASRVGDQPQHF.

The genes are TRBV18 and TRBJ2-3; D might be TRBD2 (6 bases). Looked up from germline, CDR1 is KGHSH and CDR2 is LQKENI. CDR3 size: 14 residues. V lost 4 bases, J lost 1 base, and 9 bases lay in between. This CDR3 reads CASSLQRGTDTQYF. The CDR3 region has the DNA TGTGCCAGCTCACTCCAGCGGGGCACAGATACGCAGTATTTT. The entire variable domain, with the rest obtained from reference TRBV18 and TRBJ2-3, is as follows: NAGVMQNPRHLVRRRGQEARLRCSPMKGHSHVYWYRQLPEEGLKFMVYLQKENIIDESGMPKERFSAEFPKEGPSILRIQQVVRGDSAAYFCASSLQRGTDTQYFGPGTRLTVL.

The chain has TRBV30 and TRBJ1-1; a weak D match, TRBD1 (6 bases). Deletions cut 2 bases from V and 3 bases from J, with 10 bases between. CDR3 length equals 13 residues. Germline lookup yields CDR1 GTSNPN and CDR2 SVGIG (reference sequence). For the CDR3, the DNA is TGTGCCTGGAGTCCAGGGGCTTACACTGAAGCTTTCTTT. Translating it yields CAWSPGAYTEAFF.

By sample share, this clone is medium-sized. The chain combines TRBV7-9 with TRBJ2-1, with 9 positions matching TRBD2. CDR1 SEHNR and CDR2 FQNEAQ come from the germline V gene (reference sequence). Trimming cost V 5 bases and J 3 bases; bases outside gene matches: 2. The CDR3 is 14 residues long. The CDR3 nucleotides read TGTGCCAGCAGCATTAGCGGGAGCTACAATGAGCAGTTCTTC. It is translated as CASSISGSYNEQFF.

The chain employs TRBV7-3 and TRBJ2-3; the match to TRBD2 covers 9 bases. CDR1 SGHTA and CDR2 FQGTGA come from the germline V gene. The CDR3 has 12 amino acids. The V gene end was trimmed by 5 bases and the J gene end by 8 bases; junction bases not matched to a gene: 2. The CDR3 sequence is CASSVSGGTQYF. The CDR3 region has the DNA TGTGCCAGCAGCGTTAGCGGGGGTACGCAGTATTTT. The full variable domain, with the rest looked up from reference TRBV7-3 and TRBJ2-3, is GAGVSQTPSNKVTEKGKYVELRCDPISGHTALYWYRQSLGQGPEFLIYFQGTGAADDSGLPNDRFFAVRPEGSVSTLKIQRTERGDSAVYLCASSVSGGTQYFGPGTRLTVL.

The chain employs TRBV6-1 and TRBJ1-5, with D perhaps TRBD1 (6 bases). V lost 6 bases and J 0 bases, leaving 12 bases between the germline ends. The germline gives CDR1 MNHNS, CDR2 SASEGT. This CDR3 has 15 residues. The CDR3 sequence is CASSPGAHSNQPQHF. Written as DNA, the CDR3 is TGTGCCAGCAGCCCAGGGGCCCATAGCAATCAGCCCCAGCATTTT.

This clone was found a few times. The DNA for the CDR3 is TGTGCCAGCTCACTACGTAGGACTAGCGGGAGCTCCTACAATGAGCAGTTCTTC. Amino acid sequence: CASSLRRTSGSSYNEQFF. The chain is built from TRBV18 and TRBJ2-1; the match to TRBD2 covers 13 bases. V shed 4 bases and J 0 bases; nucleotides not matched to a gene: 6. Germline loops: CDR1 KGHSH, CDR2 LQKENI. The CDR3 covers 18 residues.

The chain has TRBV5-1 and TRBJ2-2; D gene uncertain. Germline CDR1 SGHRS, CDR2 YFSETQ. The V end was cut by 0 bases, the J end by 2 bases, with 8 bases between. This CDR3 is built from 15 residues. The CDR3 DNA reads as TGCGCCAGCAGCTTGGAGACTTCCAACACCGGGGAGCTGTTTTTT. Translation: CASSLETSNTGELFF.

The chain's CDR3 is CASSPQGLEGYTF. DNA for the CDR3: TGTGCCAGCTCACCCCAGGGCTTAGAGGGCTACACCTTC. The chain couples TRBV18 to TRBJ1-2; D may be TRBD1 (5 bases). The CDR3 sequence is 13 residues long. Trimming removed 3 bases from V and 8 bases from J, with 13 bases in between. From germline, CDR1 is KGHSH and CDR2 LQKENI.

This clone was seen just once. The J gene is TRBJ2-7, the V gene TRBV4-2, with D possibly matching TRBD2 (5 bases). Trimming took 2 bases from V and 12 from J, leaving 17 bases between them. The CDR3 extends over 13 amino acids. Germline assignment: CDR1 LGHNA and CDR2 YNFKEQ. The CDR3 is CASSQRRQDRRYF. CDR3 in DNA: TGTGCCAGCAGCCAAAGGAGGCAGGATCGCAGGTACTTC.

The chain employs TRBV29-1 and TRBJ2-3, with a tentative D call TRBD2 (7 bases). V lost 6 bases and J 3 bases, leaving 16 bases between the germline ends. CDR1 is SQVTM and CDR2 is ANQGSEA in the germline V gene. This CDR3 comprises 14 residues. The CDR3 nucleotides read TGCAGCGTGACAGGAAGGGGAGGGACAGATACGCAGTATTTT. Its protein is CSVTGRGGTDTQYF.

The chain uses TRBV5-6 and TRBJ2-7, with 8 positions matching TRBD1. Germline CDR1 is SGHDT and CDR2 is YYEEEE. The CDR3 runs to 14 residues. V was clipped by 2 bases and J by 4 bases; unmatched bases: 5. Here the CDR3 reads CASSFGQGPYEQYF. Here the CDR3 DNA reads TGTGCCAGCAGCTTTGGACAGGGTCCTTACGAGCAGTACTTC.

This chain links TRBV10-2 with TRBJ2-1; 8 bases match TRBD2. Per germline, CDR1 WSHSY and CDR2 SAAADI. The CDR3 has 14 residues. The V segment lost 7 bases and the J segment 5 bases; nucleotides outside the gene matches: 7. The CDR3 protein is CASTRAGEHNEQFF. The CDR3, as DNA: TGCGCCAGCACCCGAGCGGGAGAGCACAATGAGCAGTTCTTC.

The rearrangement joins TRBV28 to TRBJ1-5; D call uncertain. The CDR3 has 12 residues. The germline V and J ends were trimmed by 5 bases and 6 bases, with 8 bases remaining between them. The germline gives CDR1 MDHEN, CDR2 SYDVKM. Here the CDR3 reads CASSVAGQPQHF. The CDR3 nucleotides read TGTGCCAGCAGTGTCGCCGGTCAGCCCCAGCATTTT.

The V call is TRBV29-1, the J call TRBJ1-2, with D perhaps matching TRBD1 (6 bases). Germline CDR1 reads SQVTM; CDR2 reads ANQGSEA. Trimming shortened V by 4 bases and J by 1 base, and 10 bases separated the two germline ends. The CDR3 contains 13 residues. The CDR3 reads CSVGTGFNYGYTF. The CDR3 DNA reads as TGCAGCGTTGGTACAGGGTTTAACTATGGCTACACCTTC.

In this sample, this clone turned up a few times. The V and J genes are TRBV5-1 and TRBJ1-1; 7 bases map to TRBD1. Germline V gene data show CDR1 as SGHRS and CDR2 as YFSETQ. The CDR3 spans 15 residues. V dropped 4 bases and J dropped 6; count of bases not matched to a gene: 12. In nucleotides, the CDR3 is TGCGCCAGCAGCCCGACAGGGTTTTTGGCTTCTGAAGCTTTCTTT. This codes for CASSPTGFLASEAFF.

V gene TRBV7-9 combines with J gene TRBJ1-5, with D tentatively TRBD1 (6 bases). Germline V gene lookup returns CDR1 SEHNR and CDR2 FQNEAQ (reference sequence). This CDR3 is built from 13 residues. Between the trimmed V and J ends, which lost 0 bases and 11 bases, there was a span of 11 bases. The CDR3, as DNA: TGTGCCAGCAGCTTAGCGGGGGCAGTGACCCAGCATTTT. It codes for CASSLAGAVTQHF.

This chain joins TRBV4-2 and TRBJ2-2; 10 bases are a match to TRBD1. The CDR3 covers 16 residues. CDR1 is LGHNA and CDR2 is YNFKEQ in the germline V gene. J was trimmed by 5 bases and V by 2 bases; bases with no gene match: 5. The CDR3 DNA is TGTGCCAGCAGCCAACCTCTGGGACAGGGGACCGGGGAGCTGTTTTTT. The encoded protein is CASSQPLGQGTGELFF.

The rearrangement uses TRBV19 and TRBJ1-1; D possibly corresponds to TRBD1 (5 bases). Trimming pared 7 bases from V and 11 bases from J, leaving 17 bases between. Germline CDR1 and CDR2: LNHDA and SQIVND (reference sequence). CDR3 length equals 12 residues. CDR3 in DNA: TGTGCCAGTACCCAGGGCTGGGGTGCGGCTTTCTTT. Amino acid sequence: CASTQGWGAAFF.

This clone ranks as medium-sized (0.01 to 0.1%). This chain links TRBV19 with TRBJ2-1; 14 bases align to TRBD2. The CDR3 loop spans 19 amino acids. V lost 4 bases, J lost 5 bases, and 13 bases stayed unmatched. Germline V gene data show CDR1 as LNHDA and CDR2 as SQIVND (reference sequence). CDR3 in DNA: TGTGCCAGTAGTACTGAAGTCCCGGGACTAGCGGGGGTCGACAATGAGCAGTTCTTC. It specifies CASSTEVPGLAGVDNEQFF. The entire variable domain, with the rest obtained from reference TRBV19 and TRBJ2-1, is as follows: DGGITQSPKYLFRKEGQNVTLSCEQNLNHDAMYWYRQDPGQGLRLIYYSQIVNDFQKGDIAEGYSVSREKKESFPLTVTSAQKNPTAFYLCASSTEVPGLAGVDNEQFFGPGTRLTVL.

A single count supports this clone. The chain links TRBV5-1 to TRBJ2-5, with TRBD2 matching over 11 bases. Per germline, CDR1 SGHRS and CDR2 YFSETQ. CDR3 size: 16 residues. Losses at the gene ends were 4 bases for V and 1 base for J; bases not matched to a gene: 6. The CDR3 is CASSLRLAGFQETQYF. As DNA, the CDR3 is TGCGCCAGCAGCCTGCGACTAGCGGGGTTCCAAGAGACCCAGTACTTC.

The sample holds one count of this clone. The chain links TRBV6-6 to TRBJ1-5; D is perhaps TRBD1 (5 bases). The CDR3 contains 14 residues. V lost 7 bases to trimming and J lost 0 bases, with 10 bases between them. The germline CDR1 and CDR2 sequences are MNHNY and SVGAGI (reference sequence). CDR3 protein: CASKGEVSNQPQHF. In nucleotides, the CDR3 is TGTGCCAGCAAAGGGGAGGTTAGCAATCAGCCCCAGCATTTT.

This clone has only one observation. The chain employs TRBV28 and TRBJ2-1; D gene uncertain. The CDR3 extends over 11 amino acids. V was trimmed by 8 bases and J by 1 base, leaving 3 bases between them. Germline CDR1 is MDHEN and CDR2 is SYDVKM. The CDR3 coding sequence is TGTGCCAGCCAATCCTACAATGAGCAGTTCTTC. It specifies CASQSYNEQFF.

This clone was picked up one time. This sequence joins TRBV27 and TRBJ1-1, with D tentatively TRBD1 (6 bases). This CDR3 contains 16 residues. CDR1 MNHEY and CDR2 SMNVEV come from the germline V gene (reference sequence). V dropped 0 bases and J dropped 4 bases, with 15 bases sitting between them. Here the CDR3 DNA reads TGTGCCAGCAGTTTATCGTCGGCAGGGGCGGTCACTGAAGCTTTCTTT. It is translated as CASSLSSAGAVTEAFF.

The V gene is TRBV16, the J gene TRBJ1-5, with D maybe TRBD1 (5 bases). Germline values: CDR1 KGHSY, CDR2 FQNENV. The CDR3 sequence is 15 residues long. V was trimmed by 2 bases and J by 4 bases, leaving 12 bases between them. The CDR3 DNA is TGTGCCAGCAGCCAAGGGGCCGGGGGAAATCAGCCCCAGCATTTT. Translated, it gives CASSQGAGGNQPQHF.

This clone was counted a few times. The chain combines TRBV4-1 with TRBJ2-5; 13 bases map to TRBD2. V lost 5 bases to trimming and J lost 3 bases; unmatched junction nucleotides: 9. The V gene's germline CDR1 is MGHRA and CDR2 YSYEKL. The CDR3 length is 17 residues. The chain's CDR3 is CASSFSTGTSGKETQYF. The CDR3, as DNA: TGCGCCAGCAGCTTCTCGACCGGGACTAGCGGGAAAGAGACCCAGTACTTC.